The clone carrying this TCR beta chain was counted many times. Its antigen is not identified. The data are from a study of CD8 T cells in ankylosing spondylitis. Broader study findings: The authors found the disease-linked clones to be CD8+ and relatively rare in peripheral blood.

The ends lost 5 bases at V and 3 bases at J; junction bases unmatched: 3. This CDR3 has 14 amino acids. TCRdb reprocessed the 5' RACE reads via MiXCR and lists one record per CDR3 protein. This table holds 180,000 or so distinct CDR3 sequences, roughly 10% found once. This clonotype was sampled from a male donor with ankylosing spondylitis or in good health (not recorded which). The V and J genes are TRBV12-3 or TRBV12-4 and TRBJ1-5; 8 bases are a match to TRBD1. Material: blood, either unsorted or a sorted T cell fraction (not recorded which). Here the CDR3 reads CASSADRANQPQHF. CDR3 DNA: TGTGCCAGCAGTGCGGACAGGGCCAATCAGCCCCAGCATTTT.